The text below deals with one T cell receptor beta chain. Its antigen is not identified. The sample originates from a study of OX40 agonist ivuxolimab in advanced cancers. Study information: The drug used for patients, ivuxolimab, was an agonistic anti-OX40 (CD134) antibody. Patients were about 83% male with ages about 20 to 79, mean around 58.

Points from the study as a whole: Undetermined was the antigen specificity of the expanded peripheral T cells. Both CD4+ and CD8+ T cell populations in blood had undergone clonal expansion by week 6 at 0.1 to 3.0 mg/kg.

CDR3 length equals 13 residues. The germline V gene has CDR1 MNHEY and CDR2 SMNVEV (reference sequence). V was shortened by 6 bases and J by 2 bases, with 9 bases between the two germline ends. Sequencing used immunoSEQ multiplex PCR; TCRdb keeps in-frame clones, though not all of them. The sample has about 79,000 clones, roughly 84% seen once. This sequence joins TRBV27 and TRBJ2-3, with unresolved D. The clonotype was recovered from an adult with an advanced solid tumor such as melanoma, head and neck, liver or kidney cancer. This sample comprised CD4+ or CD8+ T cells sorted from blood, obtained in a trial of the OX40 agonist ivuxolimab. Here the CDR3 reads CASRGRVTDTQYF. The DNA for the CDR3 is TGTGCCAGCAGAGGAAGGGTCACAGATACGCAGTATTTT.